These 26 T cell receptor beta chains were sequenced from one sample in a study of beta chain features in type 1 diabetes. Every bit of the isolated RNA underwent reverse transcription, so sequencing read expressed TCRB transcripts. Assay used: immunoSEQ multiplex PCR; TCRdb lists only in-frame clones, some missing. The table shows 810,000 or so clones, with 15% to 20% occurring only once. What was sequenced was naive CD4+ T cells from blood. The receptors were gathered from a woman between 18 and 29 years old in good health.

The chain's CDR3 is CASDRDRDYEQYF. The CDR3, as DNA: TGTGCCAGCGACCGGGACAGAGACTACGAGCAGTACTTC. J is TRBJ2-7 and V is TRBV19; TRBD1 agrees at 7 bases. Trimming at V came to 9 bases and at J to 3 bases, leaving 8 bases not matched to a gene. The CDR3 is made up of 13 amino acids. Looked up from germline, CDR1 is LNHDA and CDR2 is SQIVND (reference sequence).

The V and J genes are TRBV28 and TRBJ2-1, with 11 positions matching TRBD2. This CDR3 has 18 amino acids. Germline CDR1 reads MDHEN; CDR2 reads SYDVKM. V was clipped by 6 bases and J by 0 bases; unmatched bases: 10. CDR3 in DNA: TGTGCCAGCAGAACACTAGCGGGAGCCCCAAGCTCCTACAATGAGCAGTTCTTC. Residues: CASRTLAGAPSSYNEQFF.

A few counts support this clone. This chain connects TRBV7-2 to TRBJ2-7; TRBD1 matches at 10 bases. CDR1 is SGHTA and CDR2 is FQGNSA in the germline V gene. The V and J ends lost 7 bases and 2 bases, in that order; junction bases with no gene match: 11. The CDR3 covers 16 residues. CDR3 sequence reads: CASNRRPGQGPYEQYF. CDR3 bases: TGTGCCAGCAACCGACGACCGGGACAGGGGCCCTACGAGCAGTACTTC.

The chain recombines TRBV11-2 with TRBJ2-5; 8 nucleotides match TRBD2. The germline V gene encodes CDR1 SGHAT and CDR2 FQNNGV. V was pared by 1 base and J by 3 bases, with 10 bases of the junction left unmatched. The CDR3 has 17 amino acids. The DNA for the CDR3 is TGTGCCAGCAGCTTAGCCGTTCCAAAACTAGCGGAAGAGACCCAGTACTTC. It translates to CASSLAVPKLAEETQYF.

There are a few counts of this clone. The rearrangement joins TRBV15 to TRBJ1-1; no definite D call. Between the trimmed V and J ends, which lost 0 bases and 7 bases, there was a span of 9 bases. The germline gives CDR1 LNHNV, CDR2 YYDKDF (reference sequence). The CDR3 contains 13 residues. CDR3 amino acids: CATSRDVRDEAFF. The DNA of the CDR3 is TGTGCCACCAGCAGAGATGTTAGGGATGAAGCTTTCTTT. Drawing the rest from reference TRBV15 and TRBJ1-1, the complete variable domain is DAMVIQNPRYQVTQFGKPVTLSCSQTLNHNVMYWYQQKSSQAPKLLFHYYDKDFNNEADTPDNFQSRRPNTSFCFLDIRSPGLGDTAMYLCATSRDVRDEAFFGQGTRLTVV.

A few counts support this clone. The chain is built from TRBV19 and TRBJ2-7; D call uncertain. Germline V gene lookup returns CDR1 LNHDA and CDR2 SQIVND (reference sequence). CDR3 length: 13 residues. V lost 9 bases, J lost 3 bases, and 15 bases lay in between. The CDR3 DNA follows: TGTGCCAGCAGATACTCGGGCAGCTACGAGCAGTACTTC. This gives the protein CASRYSGSYEQYF.

This clone came up a few times. The chain employs TRBV7-2 and TRBJ2-5; D is uncertain. V dropped 3 bases and J dropped 0 bases, with 11 bases sitting between them. The CDR3 length is 15 residues. Germline assignment: CDR1 SGHTA and CDR2 FQGNSA. In DNA form, the CDR3 reads TGTGCCAGCAGCTTGACTCAGTCGTACCAAGAGACCCAGTACTTC. Translated, it gives CASSLTQSYQETQYF.

This rearrangement joins TRBV5-6 to TRBJ2-3; TRBD1 matches 7 bases. In germline, CDR1 is SGHDT, CDR2 YYEEEE. The CDR3 spans 18 residues. The ends lost 0 bases at V and 0 bases at J; junction bases unmatched: 10. The CDR3 sequence is CASSLAGTEKTSTDTQYF. Written as DNA, the CDR3 is TGTGCCAGCAGCTTGGCCGGGACAGAGAAAACTAGCACAGATACGCAGTATTTT.

This clone showed up just a few times. Within the sample, other DNA sequences also encode this same CDR3. The CDR3 sequence: CASSLVDSYEQYF. The CDR3 bases are TGTGCCAGCAGCTTGGTGGACAGCTACGAGCAGTACTTC. The V call is TRBV5-6, the J call TRBJ2-7, with a possible D match to TRBD1 (6 bases). CDR3 length: 13 residues. V lost 0 bases to trimming and J lost 3 bases, with 7 bases between them. Germline lookup yields CDR1 SGHDT and CDR2 YYEEEE.

This clone was detected a few times. The chain carries TRBV6-6 and TRBJ2-5; no firm D call. Trimming stripped 8 bases from V and 5 bases from J, with 12 bases between. The CDR3 is 12 amino acids. Germline V gene lookup returns CDR1 MNHNY and CDR2 SVGAGI (reference sequence). CDR3 nucleotide sequence: TGTGCCAGCCGTGGTGGGTGGGAGACCCAGTACTTC. This translates into CASRGGWETQYF.

The gene calls are TRBV6-5 and TRBJ2-5, with unresolved D. Trimming took off 0 bases at V and 1 base at J, with 9 bases between the two ends. The CDR3 spans 15 residues. CDR1 and CDR2 from the germline V gene are MNHEY and SVGAGI. The CDR3 protein is CASSYSKGSQETQYF. The CDR3 DNA follows: TGTGCCAGCAGTTACTCTAAAGGGTCCCAAGAGACCCAGTACTTC.

The CDR3 DNA reads as TGTGCCAGCAGTGTAGGAGGTCCCTACGAGCAGTACTTC. Translating it yields CASSVGGPYEQYF. The rearrangement joins TRBV25-1 to TRBJ2-5, with D possibly TRBD2 on 5 matching bases. The DNA matches TRBJ2-7 better at its end, which makes the J call doubtful. There are 13 residues in the CDR3. Germline values: CDR1 MGHDK, CDR2 SYGVNS.

V and J are TRBV7-2 and TRBJ2-7; D ambiguous. The CDR3 has 15 residues. V lost 0 bases and J lost 0, with 9 bases in between. Germline V lookup: CDR1 SGHTA, CDR2 FQGNSA. CDR3 sequence reads: CASSLASSVSYEQYF. The CDR3 nucleotides read TGTGCCAGCAGCTTAGCGTCGTCGGTCTCCTACGAGCAGTACTTC.

This clone was counted only a few times. The chain couples TRBV7-3 to TRBJ2-3, with a tentative D call TRBD2 (6 bases). The CDR3 has 14 amino acids. Trimming left V 1 base short and J 4 bases short, with 9 bases between. CDR1 SGHTA and CDR2 FQGTGA come from the germline V gene. CDR3 protein: CASSLRRDPDTQYF. In DNA, the CDR3 is TGTGCCAGCAGCTTAAGGAGGGACCCAGATACGCAGTATTTT.

This clone turned up a few times. The J gene is TRBJ2-7, the V gene TRBV28, with D possibly called TRBD1 or TRBD2 (6 bases each). Germline values: CDR1 MDHEN, CDR2 SYDVKM. Trimming stripped 8 bases from V and 1 base from J, with 15 bases between. The length of the CDR3 is 14 residues. CDR3 protein: CASRLGGASYEQYF. In DNA form, the CDR3 reads TGTGCCAGCCGCCTGGGGGGCGCGTCCTACGAGCAGTACTTC.

This clone has a handful of counts. The gene calls are TRBV10-3 and TRBJ2-1; TRBD2 agrees at 8 bases. This CDR3 has 15 residues. Germline CDR1 and CDR2: ENHRY and SYGVKD. V was clipped by 3 bases and J by 3 bases; unmatched bases: 4. CDR3 bases: TGTGCCATCAGTGATCAGCGGGAGAGCTACAATGAGCAGTTCTTC. Encoded protein: CAISDQRESYNEQFF.

The gene calls are TRBV5-1 and TRBJ1-1; 8 bases agree with TRBD1. Germline V gene data show CDR1 as SGHRS and CDR2 as YFSETQ. The V and J ends lost 4 bases and 4 bases, in that order; junction bases with no gene match: 6. The CDR3 extends over 14 amino acids. Here the CDR3 DNA reads TGCGCCAGCAGCGGTGGACAGGGCTCCACTGAAGCTTTCTTT. Its protein is CASSGGQGSTEAFF.

This clone occurred a few times. The V gene is TRBV7-9, the J gene TRBJ2-3; D remains ambiguous. The length of the CDR3 is 13 residues. The germline V and J ends were trimmed by 7 bases and 4 bases, with 12 bases remaining between them. The germline V gene has CDR1 SEHNR and CDR2 FQNEAQ (reference sequence). This chain's CDR3 is CASTRGTSDTQYF. CDR3 in DNA: TGTGCCAGCACCCGTGGAACATCAGATACGCAGTATTTT. The entire variable domain, with the rest obtained from reference TRBV7-9 and TRBJ2-3, is as follows: DTGVSQNPRHKITKRGQNVTFRCDPISEHNRLYWYRQTLGQGPEFLTYFQNEAQLEKSRLLSDRFSAERPKGSFSTLEIQRTEQGDSAMYLCASTRGTSDTQYFGPGTRLTVL.

The chain carries TRBV28 and TRBJ1-2; possible D gene TRBD1, 5 bases. Germline V gene sequence: CDR1 MDHEN, CDR2 SYDVKM. CDR3 length: 15 amino acids. The V end lost 2 bases, the J end lost 3 bases, and 13 bases lay between the germline ends. The CDR3 DNA reads as TGTGCCAGCAGTTTACCCGCTTCCAGGGACTATGGCTACACCTTC. Translated, it gives CASSLPASRDYGYTF.

This clone was recorded a few times. CDR3 amino acids: CASSLEAPGQQYSNQPQHF. The CDR3 bases are TGTGCCAGCAGCTTAGAAGCACCGGGACAGCAATATAGCAATCAGCCCCAGCATTTT. The chain links TRBV7-8 to TRBJ1-5; the match to TRBD1 covers 7 bases. The CDR3 length is 19 residues. The J segment lost 0 bases and the V segment lost 1 base, leaving 12 bases of the junction unmatched. Looked up from germline, CDR1 is SGHVS and CDR2 is FQNEAQ. The full variable domain, in which reference TRBV7-8 and TRBJ1-5 provide the parts outside the CDR3, is GAGVSQSPRYKVAKRGQDVALRCDPISGHVSLFWYQQALGQGPEFLTYFQNEAQLDKSGLPSDRFFAERPEGSVSTLKIQRTQQEDSAVYLCASSLEAPGQQYSNQPQHFGDGTRLSIL.

A few counts support this clone. The gene calls are TRBV10-3 and TRBJ2-3; 12 bases fit TRBD2. The CDR3 consists of 15 residues. Trimming removed 7 bases from V and 3 bases from J; junction bases left unmatched: 5. The germline CDR1 and CDR2 sequences are ENHRY and SYGVKD. The CDR3 DNA reads TGTGCCATCAAACCTAGCGGGAGGGAGACAGATACGCAGTATTTT. Its protein is CAIKPSGRETDTQYF.

In its sample, this clone was seen a few times. This chain connects TRBV6-5 to TRBJ1-5, with 7 nucleotides matching TRBD1. There are 13 residues in the CDR3. Trimming removed 9 bases from V and 6 bases from J; junction bases left unmatched: 8. CDR1 is MNHEY, CDR2 SVGAGI, per germline. CDR3 sequence: CASRAGGGQPQHF. The CDR3 DNA reads TGTGCCAGTCGGGCAGGGGGGGGTCAGCCCCAGCATTTT.

V is TRBV7-2 and J is TRBJ2-1; perhaps TRBD2 as D (5 bases). V lost 4 bases, J lost 7 bases, and 17 bases lay in between. This CDR3 comprises 15 residues. Germline lookup yields CDR1 SGHTA and CDR2 FQGNSA. The CDR3 DNA follows: TGTGCCAGCAGCTCGCGACTACTAGACGGGAATGAGCAGTTCTTC. As protein: CASSSRLLDGNEQFF.

The chain's CDR3 is CASSPRTSGSGLGEQFF. Here the CDR3 DNA reads TGTGCCAGCAGCCCTCGGACTAGCGGGAGCGGTTTGGGTGAGCAGTTCTTC. This chain joins TRBV9 and TRBJ2-1, with 13 bases aligning to TRBD2. The CDR3 length is 17 residues. Germline V gene lookup returns CDR1 SGDLS and CDR2 YYNGEE. The junction had 13 bases not matched to a gene; V was cut back by 4 bases and J by 9 bases.

This clone has more than one count but fewer than ten. The chain links TRBV7-9 to TRBJ1-2, with D unclear. V was shortened by 5 bases and J by 2 bases, with 9 bases between the two germline ends. CDR1 SEHNR and CDR2 FQNEAQ come from the germline V gene (reference sequence). This CDR3 has 13 residues. CDR3 sequence: CASSLPSNYGYTF. CDR3 bases: TGTGCCAGCAGCCTCCCATCAAACTATGGCTACACCTTC.

This clone showed up just a few times. The chain combines TRBV6-5 with TRBJ2-3; the D is unclear. The CDR3 totals 16 residues. V was clipped by 4 bases and J by 0 bases, with 14 bases between them. CDR1 MNHEY and CDR2 SVGAGI come from the germline V gene. CDR3 nucleotides: TGTGCCAGCAGTTCGTCCCTAATCCAGAGCACAGATACGCAGTATTTT. This gives the protein CASSSSLIQSTDTQYF.